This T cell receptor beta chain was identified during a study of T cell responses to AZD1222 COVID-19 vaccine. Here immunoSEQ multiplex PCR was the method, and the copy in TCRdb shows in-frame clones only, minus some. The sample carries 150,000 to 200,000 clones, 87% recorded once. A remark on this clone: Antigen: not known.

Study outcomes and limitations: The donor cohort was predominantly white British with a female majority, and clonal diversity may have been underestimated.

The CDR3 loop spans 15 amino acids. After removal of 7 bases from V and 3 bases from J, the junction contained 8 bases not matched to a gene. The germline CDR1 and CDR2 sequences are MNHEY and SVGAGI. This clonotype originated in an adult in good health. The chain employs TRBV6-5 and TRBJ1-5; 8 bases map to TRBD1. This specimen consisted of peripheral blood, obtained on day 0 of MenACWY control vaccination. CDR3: CASNKDRVYNQPQHF. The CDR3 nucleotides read TGTGCCAGCAACAAGGACAGGGTTTACAATCAGCCCCAGCATTTT.